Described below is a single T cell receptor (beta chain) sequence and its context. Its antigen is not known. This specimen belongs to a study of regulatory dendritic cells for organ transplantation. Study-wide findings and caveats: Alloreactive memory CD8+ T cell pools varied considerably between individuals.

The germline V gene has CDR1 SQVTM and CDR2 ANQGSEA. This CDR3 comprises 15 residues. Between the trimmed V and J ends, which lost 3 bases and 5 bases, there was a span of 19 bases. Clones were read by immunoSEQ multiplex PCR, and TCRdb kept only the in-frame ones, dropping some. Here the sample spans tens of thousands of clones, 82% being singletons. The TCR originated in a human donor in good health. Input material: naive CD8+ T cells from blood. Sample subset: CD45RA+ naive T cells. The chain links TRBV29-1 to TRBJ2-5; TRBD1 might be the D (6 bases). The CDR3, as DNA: TGCAGCGTTGAGAAGGATTTGGGGGCTGGGGAGACCCAGTACTTC. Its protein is CSVEKDLGAGETQYF.